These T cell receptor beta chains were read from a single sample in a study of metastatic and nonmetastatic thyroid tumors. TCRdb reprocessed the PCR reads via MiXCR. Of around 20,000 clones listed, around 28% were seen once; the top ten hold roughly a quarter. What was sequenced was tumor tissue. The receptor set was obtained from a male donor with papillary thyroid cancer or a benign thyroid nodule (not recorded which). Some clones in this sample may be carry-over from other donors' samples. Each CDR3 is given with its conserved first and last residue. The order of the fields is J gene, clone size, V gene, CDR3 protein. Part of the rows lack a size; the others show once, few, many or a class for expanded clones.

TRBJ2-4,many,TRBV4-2,CASSQGTSGTTKNIQYF
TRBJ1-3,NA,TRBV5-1,CASTPSWTGTRSGNTIYF
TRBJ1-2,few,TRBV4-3,CASSQDYRAMRGYTF
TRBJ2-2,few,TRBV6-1,CASSRRGPGELFF
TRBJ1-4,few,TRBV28,CASRSGTGVEKLFF
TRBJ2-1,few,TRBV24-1,CATSGWSNEQFF
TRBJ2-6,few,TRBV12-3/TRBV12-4,CASSPTATPGGANVLTF
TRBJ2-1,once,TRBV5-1,CASSYGTLEAEQFF
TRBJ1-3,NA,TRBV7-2,CASSLLGFGDTIYF
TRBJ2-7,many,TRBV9,CASSGLDDEQYF
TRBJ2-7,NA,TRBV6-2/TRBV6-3,CASSYGGIEQYF
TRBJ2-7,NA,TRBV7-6,CASSSRGSGRPYEQYF
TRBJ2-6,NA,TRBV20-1,CSARKGVTF
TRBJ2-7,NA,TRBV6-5,CASSYSWQGYYEQYF
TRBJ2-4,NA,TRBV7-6,CASSVDEGPGNIQYF
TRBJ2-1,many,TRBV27,CASRLGQGAINEQFF
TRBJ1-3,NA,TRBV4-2,CASSGNTIYF
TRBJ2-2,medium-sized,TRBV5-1,CASSRTQLTGGELFF
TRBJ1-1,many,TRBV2,CASSEDRVDTEAFF
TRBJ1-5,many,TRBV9,CASSVEGIGNQPQHF
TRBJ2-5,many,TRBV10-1,CASSESRESRETQYF
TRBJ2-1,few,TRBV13,CASSYRESEQFF
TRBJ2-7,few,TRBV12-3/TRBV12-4,CASSFGYEQYF
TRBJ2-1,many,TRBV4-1,CASSQDIRGGNEQFF
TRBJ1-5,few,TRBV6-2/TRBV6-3,CASSLGDQPQHF
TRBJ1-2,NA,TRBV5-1,CASSPRLAPGENNGYTF
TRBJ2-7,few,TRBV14,CASSHVIGAYEQYF
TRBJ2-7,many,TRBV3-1,CASSPLGTGDREQYF
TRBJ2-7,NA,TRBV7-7,CASSPSGMRGEQYF
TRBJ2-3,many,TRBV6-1,CATQLGGSTDTQYF
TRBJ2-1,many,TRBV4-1,CASSQEGQALYNEQFF